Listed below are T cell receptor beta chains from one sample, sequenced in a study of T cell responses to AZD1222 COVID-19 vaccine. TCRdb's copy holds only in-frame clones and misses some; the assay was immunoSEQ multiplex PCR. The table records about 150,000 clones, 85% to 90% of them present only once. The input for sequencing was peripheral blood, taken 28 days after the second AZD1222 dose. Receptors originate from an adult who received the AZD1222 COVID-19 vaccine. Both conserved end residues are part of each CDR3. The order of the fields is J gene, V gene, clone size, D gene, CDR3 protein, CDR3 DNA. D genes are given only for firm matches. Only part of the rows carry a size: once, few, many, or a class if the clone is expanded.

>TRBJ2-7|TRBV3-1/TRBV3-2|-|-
CASSQVWSPSYEQYF
TGTGCCAGCAGCCAAGTATGGAGCCCCTCCTACGAGCAGTACTTC
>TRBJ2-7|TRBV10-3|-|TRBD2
CAISDGGTSAYEQYF
TGTGCCATCAGTGACGGGGGGACTAGCGCCTACGAGCAGTACTTC
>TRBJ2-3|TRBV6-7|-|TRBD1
CASRVQGNKTDTQYF
TGTGCCAGCAGAGTACAGGGGAATAAAACAGATACGCAGTATTTT
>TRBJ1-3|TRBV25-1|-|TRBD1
CASRDRVTGNTIYF
TGTGCCAGCAGGGACAGGGTAACTGGAAACACCATATATTTT
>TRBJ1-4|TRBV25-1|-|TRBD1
CASSKGQGHNEKLFF
TGTGCCAGCAGTAAGGGACAGGGCCATAATGAAAAACTGTTTTTT
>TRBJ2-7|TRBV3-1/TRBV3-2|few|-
CASSQGLSSYEQYF
TGTGCCAGCAGCCAAGGCCTAAGCTCCTACGAGCAGTACTTC
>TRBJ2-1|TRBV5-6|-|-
CASSLPTYNEQFF
TGTGCCAGCAGCTTGCCCACATACAATGAGCAGTTCTTC
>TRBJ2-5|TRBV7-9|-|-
CASSLAFGTQETQYF
TGTGCCAGCAGCTTAGCGTTTGGGACCCAAGAGACCCAGTACTTC
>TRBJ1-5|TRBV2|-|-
CASSEAQGNLNQPQHF
TGTGCCAGCAGTGAAGCCCAGGGCAATCTGAATCAGCCCCAGCATTTT
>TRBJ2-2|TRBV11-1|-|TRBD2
CASSFNPGGTGELFF
TGTGCCAGCAGCTTCAACCCGGGAGGCACCGGGGAGCTGTTTTTT
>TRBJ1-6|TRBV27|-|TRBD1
CASRTGVSNSPLHF
TGTGCCAGTAGGACAGGGGTCTCTAATTCACCCCTCCACTTT
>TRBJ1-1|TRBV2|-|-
CASSEVQEAFF
TGTGCCAGCAGCGAGGTCCAAGAAGCTTTCTTT
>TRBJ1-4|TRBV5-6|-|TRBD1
CASSFLGQGYEKLFF
TGTGCCAGCAGCTTCCTCGGACAGGGGTATGAAAAACTGTTTTTT
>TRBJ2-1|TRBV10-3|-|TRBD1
CAIRGGTGFDEQFF
TGTGCCATCAGGGGAGGGACAGGGTTCGATGAGCAGTTCTTC
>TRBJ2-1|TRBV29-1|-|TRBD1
CSVEDPSPGGTEYNEQFF
TGCAGCGTTGAAGATCCCTCTCCAGGTGGGACAGAATACAATGAGCAGTTCTTC
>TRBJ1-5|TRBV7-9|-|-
CASSDGLRQPQHF
TGTGCCAGCAGCGACGGGTTGCGGCAGCCCCAGCATTTT
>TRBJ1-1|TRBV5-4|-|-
CASSSRDTEAFF
TGTGCCAGCAGCTCGCGGGACACTGAAGCTTTCTTT
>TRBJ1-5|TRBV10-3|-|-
CAISESVGQPQHF
TGTGCCATCAGTGAGTCGGTCGGACAGCCCCAGCATTTT
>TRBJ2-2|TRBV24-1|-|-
CATSDSRMNRQVSERTGELFF
TGTGCCACCAGTGACTCAAGGATGAATAGACAGGTGTCCGAGCGCACCGGGGAGCTGTTTTTT
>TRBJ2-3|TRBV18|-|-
CASSGSGSDTQYF
TGTGCCAGCTCAGGTTCAGGGTCAGATACGCAGTATTTT
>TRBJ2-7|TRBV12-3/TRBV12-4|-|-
CATVAGGGREQYF
TGTGCCACCGTGGCCGGGGGAGGTAGGGAGCAGTACTTC
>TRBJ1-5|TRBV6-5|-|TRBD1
CASTNLQGAWQPQHF
TGTGCCAGCACAAATCTGCAGGGGGCATGGCAGCCCCAGCATTTT
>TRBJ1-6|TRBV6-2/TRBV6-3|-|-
CASSYSSYNNSPLHF
TGTGCCAGCAGTTACTCGAGCTACAATAATTCACCCCTCCACTTT
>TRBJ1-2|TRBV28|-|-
CASRTSAASYGYTF
TGTGCCAGCAGAACGTCGGCGGCAAGCTATGGCTACACCTTC
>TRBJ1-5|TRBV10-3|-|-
CAISDPDSPHSNQPQHF
TGTGCCATCAGTGACCCGGACAGCCCCCATAGCAATCAGCCCCAGCATTTT
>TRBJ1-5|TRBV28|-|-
CASSFDRTRNQPQHF
TGTGCCAGCAGTTTCGACAGGACTCGCAATCAGCCCCAGCATTTT
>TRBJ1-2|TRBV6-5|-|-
CASSRLGRVTYGYTF
TGTGCCAGCAGCCGTCTCGGGAGGGTTACCTATGGCTACACCTTC
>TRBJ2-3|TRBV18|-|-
CASSPPEMGAQYF
TGTGCCAGCTCACCACCCGAAATGGGGGCGCAGTATTTT
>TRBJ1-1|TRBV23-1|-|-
CASSQSGERTPHTEAFF
TGCGCCAGCAGTCAATCGGGTGAAAGGACACCTCACACTGAAGCTTTCTTT